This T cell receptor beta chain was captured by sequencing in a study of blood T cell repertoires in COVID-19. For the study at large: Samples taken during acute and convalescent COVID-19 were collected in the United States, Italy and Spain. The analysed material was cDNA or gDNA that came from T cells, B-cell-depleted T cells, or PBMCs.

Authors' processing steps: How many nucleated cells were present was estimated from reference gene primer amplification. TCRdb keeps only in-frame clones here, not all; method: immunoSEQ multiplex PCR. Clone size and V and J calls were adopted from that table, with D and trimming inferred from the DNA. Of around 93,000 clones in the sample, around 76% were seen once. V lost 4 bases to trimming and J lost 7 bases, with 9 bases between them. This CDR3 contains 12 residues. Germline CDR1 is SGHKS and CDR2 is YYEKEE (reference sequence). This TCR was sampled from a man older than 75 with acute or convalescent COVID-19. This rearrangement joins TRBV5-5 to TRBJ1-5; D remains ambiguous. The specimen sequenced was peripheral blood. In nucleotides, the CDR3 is TGTGCCAGCAGCCCGCATGAGCAGCCCCAGCATTTT. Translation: CASSPHEQPQHF.